Sequencing of this TCR beta chain was carried out in a study of tumor-infiltrating lymphocytes in primary liver carcinoma. Scientists recovered RNA and DNA together from around 18-30 mg of unsorted bulk tissue. At sampling, these chronic HBV carriers had received no treatment. CDR1 and CDR2 from the germline V gene are SGHVS and FQNEAQ. This CDR3 region has 16 residues. The input was 400 to 500 ng total RNA; TCR beta cDNA was made from it with a constant-region primer. Slightly modified ARM-PCR, run as three nested multiplex PCR rounds, produced the TCR beta libraries. Two initial PCR rounds of around 10 cycles each paired TRBV1-TRBV30 forward primers with a C-beta reverse primer. Each CDR3 protein is one row after TCRdb ran MiXCR on the multiplex PCR reads. The table shows roughly 70,000 distinct CDR3 sequences, with around 64% occurring only once. In regard to this clonotype: One end of the junction varies from germline; a read error may be responsible.

Material: liver tumor tissue from sampling region 4. The subset denotes: tumor region T4, right-lateral pole. V gene TRBV7-8 combines with J gene TRBJ2-4; 7 bases match TRBD2. The receptor comes from a middle-aged man with primary liver carcinoma and hepatitis B virus infection. CDR3 protein: CASSLETSRADYVQYF. The CDR3 DNA follows: TGTGCTAGCAGCTTAGAGACTAGCCGGGCGGATTACGTTCAGTACTTC.